Shown below are 10 T cell receptor beta chains from a single sample sequenced in a study of T cells after yellow fever vaccination (dated by TCRdb to between 2017 and 2020). The treatment or condition label, read with the paper, signifies: live attenuated yellow fever vaccine strain. Library preparation was by 5' RACE. The sequencer was an Illumina NovaSeq 6000. The public reads were reprocessed in TCRdb via fastp at Q25 and MiXCR, keeping in-frame beta chains. Under each unique CDR3 protein, matching rows form one entry showing the most common genes and DNA. The sample table lists around 300,000 distinct CDR3 sequences, approximately 4% of them with a count of one. The ten largest clones capture 20% to 25% of the sample. The sequences come from PBMCs, collected 5 days after the yellow fever booster vaccination. The receptors were sampled from a man aged 18 to 30 who received the YFV17D yellow fever vaccine.

This clonotype showed up just a few times. The chain carries TRBV27 and TRBJ1-2; D is undetermined. V dropped 3 bases and J dropped 3 bases, with 8 bases sitting between them. Germline CDR1 and CDR2: MNHEY and SMNVEV (reference sequence). The CDR3 length is 13 residues. CDR3 residues: CASSFQEDYGYTF. CDR3 sequence (DNA): TGTGCCAGCAGTTTCCAGGAAGACTATGGCTACACCTTC.

The V call is TRBV5-1, the J call TRBJ2-5; TRBD1 or TRBD2 may be the D gene (5 bases each). The CDR3 is 15 residues long. V was clipped by 3 bases and J by 0 bases, with 12 bases between them. Germline values: CDR1 SGHRS, CDR2 YFSETQ. The DNA of the CDR3 is TGCGCCAGCAGCTCCGGGACGGGGTACCAAGAGACCCAGTACTTC. Amino acids: CASSSGTGYQETQYF.

This clonotype was recorded at least ten times. This chain links TRBV6-5 with TRBJ2-1; maybe TRBD2 (6 bases). From germline, CDR1 is MNHEY and CDR2 SVGAGI. The CDR3 covers 18 residues. Trimming removed 5 bases at V and 0 bases at J, with 20 bases between. CDR3 nucleotides: TGTGCCAGCAGTCAAAGTTCGGGGGACCCTATCTCCTACAATGAGCAGTTCTTC. It specifies CASSQSSGDPISYNEQFF.

Many counts were recorded for this clonotype. The genes are TRBV20-1 and TRBJ1-3, with 7 bases matching TRBD1. V shed 3 bases, J shed 3 bases, and the junction held 20 bases outside the gene matches. The CDR3 covers 19 residues. Germline CDR1 DFQATT, CDR2 SNEGSKA (reference sequence). CDR3 nucleotide sequence: TGCAGTGCTAGGGCTTGGGGAGGGGGCGGTAGAATAGATGGAAACACCATATATTTT. It codes for CSARAWGGGGRIDGNTIYF.

V is TRBV7-9 and J is TRBJ1-6; 9 bases align to TRBD1. The V gene's germline CDR1 is SEHNR and CDR2 FQNEAQ (reference sequence). The length of the CDR3 is 17 residues. V gave up 5 bases and J gave up 0 bases; unmatched junction bases: 5. The CDR3 reads CASSTGQGSSYNSPLHF. The CDR3 region has the DNA TGTGCCAGCAGCACCGGACAGGGGAGCTCCTATAATTCACCCCTCCACTTT.

In this sample, this clonotype turned up a few times. Here the CDR3 reads CARNLFYEQYF. The DNA of the CDR3 is TGTGCCCGCAACCTCTTCTACGAGCAGTACTTC. V is TRBV7-9 and J is TRBJ2-7; D is unclear. V was shortened by 11 bases and J by 3 bases, with 11 bases between the two germline ends. CDR1 and CDR2 (germline): SEHNR, FQNEAQ (reference sequence). CDR3 length equals 11 residues.

This chain joins TRBV20-1 and TRBJ2-7; a possible D gene is TRBD1 (6 bases). The germline V gene encodes CDR1 DFQATT and CDR2 SNEGSKA (reference sequence). This CDR3 has 15 residues. The V end was cut by 2 bases, the J end by 0 bases, with 14 bases between. CDR3 sequence (DNA): TGCAGTGCTAGAAGTTGGGGGCGCAGCTCCTACGAGCAGTACGTC. Translating gives CSARSWGRSSYEQYV.

This clonotype came up many times. This chain links TRBV7-3 with TRBJ1-1; D not resolved. Trimming shortened V by 2 bases and J by 2 bases, and 9 bases separated the two germline ends. Germline loops: CDR1 SGHTA, CDR2 FQGTGA. The CDR3 length is 14 residues. The CDR3 here is CASSLSGVNTEAFF. DNA of the CDR3: TGTGCCAGCAGCTTATCTGGGGTCAACACTGAAGCTTTCTTT.

This clonotype was counted between two and nine times. In DNA form, the CDR3 reads TGCGCCAGCAGTCAACCACCCGCCGGGGGGGCCGGCGATGAGCAGTTCTTC. As protein: CASSQPPAGGAGDEQFF. The chain carries TRBV4-1 and TRBJ2-1; 8 nucleotides agree with TRBD2. Germline V gene data show CDR1 as MGHRA and CDR2 as YSYEKL. The CDR3 totals 17 residues. V was clipped by 6 bases and J by 8 bases; unmatched bases: 18.

This clonotype appeared a few times. The J gene is TRBJ1-1, the V gene TRBV7-2; D is unresolved. The CDR3 consists of 13 residues. The V end lost 6 bases, the J end lost 5 bases, and 13 bases lay between the germline ends. Germline CDR1 is SGHTA and CDR2 is FQGNSA. As DNA, the CDR3 is TGTGCCAGCAGTTACCTATACGGAACTGAAGCTTTCTTT. Protein product: CASSYLYGTEAFF.